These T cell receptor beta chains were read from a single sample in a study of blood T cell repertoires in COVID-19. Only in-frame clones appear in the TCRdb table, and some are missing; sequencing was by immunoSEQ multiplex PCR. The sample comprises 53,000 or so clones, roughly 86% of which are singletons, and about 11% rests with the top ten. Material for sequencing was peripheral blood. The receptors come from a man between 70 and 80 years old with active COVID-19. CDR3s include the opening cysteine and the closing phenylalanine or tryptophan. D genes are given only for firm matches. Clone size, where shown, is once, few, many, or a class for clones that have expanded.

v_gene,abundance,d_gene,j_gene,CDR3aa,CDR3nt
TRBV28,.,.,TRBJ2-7,CASSSMRTGSSSYEQYF,TGTGCCAGCAGTTCGATGCGGACGGGGAGTAGCTCCTACGAGCAGTACTTC
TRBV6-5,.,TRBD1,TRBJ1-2,CASSPGTGHYGYTF,TGTGCCAGCAGTCCCGGGACAGGGCACTATGGCTACACCTTC
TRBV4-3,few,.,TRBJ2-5,CASSQVLKRETQYF,TGCGCCAGCAGCCAAGTCCTGAAGCGTGAGACCCAGTACTTC
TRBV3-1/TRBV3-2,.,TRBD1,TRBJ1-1,CASSQPGQGTEAFF,TGTGCCAGCAGCCAACCGGGACAGGGAACTGAAGCTTTCTTT
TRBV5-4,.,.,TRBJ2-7,CASSPPRTPNEQYF,TGTGCCAGCAGCCCCCCGAGGACTCCCAACGAGCAGTACTTC
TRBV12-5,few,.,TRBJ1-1,CASGLVRGETLNTEAFF,TGTGCTAGTGGTTTGGTGCGGGGTGAGACTCTGAACACTGAAGCTTTCTTT
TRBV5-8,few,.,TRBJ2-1,CASSLGQAYEQFF,TGTGCCAGCAGCTTGGGACAGGCTTACGAGCAGTTCTTC
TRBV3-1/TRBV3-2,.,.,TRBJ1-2,CASSPYLGANYGYTF,TGTGCCAGCAGCCCTTACCTCGGGGCTAACTATGGCTACACCTTC
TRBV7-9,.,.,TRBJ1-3,CASSYTTGPSGNTIYF,TGTGCCAGCAGTTACACCACAGGCCCTTCGGGAAACACCATATATTTT
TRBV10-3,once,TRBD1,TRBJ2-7,CAISEAGQGVDEQYF,TGTGCCATCAGTGAGGCTGGACAGGGCGTCGACGAGCAGTACTTC
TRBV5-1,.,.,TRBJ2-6,CASSLDGGASSGANVLTF,TGCGCCAGCAGCTTGGATGGAGGGGCAAGCTCTGGGGCCAACGTCCTGACTTTC
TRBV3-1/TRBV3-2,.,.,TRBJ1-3,CASSQGGGRHFTSGNTIYF,TGTGCCAGCAGCCAAGGCGGGGGGCGCCATTTTACATCTGGAAACACCATATATTTT
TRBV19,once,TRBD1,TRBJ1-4,CASGTGDEKLFF,TGTGCCAGTGGGACAGGGGATGAAAAACTGTTTTTT
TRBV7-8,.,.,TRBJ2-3,CASSLHRGATDTQYF,TGTGCCAGCAGTTTACACCGGGGAGCCACAGATACGCAGTATTTT